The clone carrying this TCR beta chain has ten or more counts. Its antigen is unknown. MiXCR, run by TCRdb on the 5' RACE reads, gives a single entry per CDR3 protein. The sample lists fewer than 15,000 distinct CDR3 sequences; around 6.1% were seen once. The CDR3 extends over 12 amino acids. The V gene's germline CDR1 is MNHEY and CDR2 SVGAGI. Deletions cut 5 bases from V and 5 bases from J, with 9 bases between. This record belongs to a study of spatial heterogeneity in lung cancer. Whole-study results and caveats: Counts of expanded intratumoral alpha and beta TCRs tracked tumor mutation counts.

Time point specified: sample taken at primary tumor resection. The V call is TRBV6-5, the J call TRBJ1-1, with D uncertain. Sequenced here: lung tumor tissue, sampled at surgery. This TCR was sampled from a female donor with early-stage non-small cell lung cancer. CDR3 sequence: CASSRTVTEAFF. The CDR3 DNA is TGTGCCAGCAGTCGAACAGTGACTGAAGCTTTCTTT.